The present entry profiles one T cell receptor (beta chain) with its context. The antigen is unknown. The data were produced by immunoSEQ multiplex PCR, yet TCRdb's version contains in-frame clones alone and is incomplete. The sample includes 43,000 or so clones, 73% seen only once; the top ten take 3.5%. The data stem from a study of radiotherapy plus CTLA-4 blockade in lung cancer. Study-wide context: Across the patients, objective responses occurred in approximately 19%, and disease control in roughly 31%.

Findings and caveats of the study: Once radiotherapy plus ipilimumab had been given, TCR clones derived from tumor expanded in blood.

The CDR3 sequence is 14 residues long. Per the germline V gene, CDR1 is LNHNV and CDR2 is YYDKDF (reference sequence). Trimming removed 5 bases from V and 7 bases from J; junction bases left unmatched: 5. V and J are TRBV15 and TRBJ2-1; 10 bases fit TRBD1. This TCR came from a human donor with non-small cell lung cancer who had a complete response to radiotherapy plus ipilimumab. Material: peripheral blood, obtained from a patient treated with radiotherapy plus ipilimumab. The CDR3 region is CATSGGQGGNEQFF. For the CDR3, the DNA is TGTGCCACCAGCGGCGGACAGGGGGGGAATGAGCAGTTCTTC.